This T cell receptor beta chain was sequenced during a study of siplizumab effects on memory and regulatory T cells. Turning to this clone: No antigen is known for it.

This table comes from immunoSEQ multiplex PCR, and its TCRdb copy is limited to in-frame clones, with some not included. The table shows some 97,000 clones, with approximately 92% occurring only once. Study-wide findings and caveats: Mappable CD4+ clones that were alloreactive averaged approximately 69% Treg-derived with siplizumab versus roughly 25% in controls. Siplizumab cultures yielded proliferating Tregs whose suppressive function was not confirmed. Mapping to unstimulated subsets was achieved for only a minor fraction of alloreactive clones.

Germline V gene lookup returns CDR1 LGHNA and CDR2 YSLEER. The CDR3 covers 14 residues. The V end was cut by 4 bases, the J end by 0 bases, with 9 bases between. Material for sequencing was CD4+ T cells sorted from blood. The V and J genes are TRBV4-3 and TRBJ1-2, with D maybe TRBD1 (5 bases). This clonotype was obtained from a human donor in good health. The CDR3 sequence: CASSLGGANYGYTF. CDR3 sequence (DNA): TGCGCCAGCAGCCTGGGGGGAGCTAACTATGGCTACACCTTC.